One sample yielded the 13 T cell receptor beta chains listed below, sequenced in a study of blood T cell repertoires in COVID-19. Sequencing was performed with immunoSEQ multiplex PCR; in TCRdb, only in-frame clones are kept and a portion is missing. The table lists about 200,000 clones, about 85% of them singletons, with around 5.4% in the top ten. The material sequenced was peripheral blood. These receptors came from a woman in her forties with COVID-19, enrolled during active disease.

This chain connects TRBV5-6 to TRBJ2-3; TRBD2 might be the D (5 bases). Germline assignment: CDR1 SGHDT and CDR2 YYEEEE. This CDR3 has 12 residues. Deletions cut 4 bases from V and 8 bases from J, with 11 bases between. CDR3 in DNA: TGTGCCAGCAGCCCAGAGGCGGGTACGCAGTATTTT. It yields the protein CASSPEAGTQYF. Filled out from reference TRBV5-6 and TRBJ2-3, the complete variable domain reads DAGVTQSPTHLIKTRGQQVTLRCSPKSGHDTVSWYQQALGQGPQFIFQYYEEEERQRGNFPDRFSGHQFPNYSSELNVNALLLGDSALYLCASSPEAGTQYFGPGTRLTVL.

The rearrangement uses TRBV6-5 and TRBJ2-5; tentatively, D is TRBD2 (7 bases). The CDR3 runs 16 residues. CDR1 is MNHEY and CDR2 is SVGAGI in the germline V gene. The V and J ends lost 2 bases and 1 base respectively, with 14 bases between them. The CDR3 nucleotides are TGTGCCAGCAGTTACAGAGGGGGGGCGTTCCAAGAGACCCAGTACTTC. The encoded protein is CASSYRGGAFQETQYF.

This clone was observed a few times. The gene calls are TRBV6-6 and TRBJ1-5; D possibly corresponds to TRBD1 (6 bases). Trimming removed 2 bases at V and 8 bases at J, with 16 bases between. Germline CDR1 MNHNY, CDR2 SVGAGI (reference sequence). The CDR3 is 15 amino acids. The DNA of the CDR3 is TGTGCCAGCAGTTACCAGAGGCAGGGGTTCGAGCCCCAGCATTTT. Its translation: CASSYQRQGFEPQHF.

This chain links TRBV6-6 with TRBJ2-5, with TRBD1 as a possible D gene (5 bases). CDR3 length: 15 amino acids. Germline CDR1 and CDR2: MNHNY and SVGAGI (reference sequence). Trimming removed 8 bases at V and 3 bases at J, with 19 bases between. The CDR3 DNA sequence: TGTGCCAGCGCTAACTGGGATTGGACAAAAGAGACCCAGTACTTC. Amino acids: CASANWDWTKETQYF.

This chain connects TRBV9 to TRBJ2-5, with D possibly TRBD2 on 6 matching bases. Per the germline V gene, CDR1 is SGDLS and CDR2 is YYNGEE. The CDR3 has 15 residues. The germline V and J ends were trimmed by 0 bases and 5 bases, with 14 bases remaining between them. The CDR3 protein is CASSVVGDFAETQYF. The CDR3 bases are TGTGCCAGCAGCGTAGTAGGGGACTTTGCCGAGACCCAGTACTTC.

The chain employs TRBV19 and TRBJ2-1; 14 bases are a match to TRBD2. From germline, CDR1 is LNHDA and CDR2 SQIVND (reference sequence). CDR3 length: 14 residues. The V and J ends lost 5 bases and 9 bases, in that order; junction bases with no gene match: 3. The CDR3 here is CASSPGLAGGEQFF. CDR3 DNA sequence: TGTGCCAGTAGTCCTGGACTAGCGGGAGGTGAGCAGTTCTTC.

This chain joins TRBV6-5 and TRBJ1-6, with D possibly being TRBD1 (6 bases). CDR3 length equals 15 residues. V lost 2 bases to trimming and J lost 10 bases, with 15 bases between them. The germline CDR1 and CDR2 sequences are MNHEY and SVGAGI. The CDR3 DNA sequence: TGTGCCAGCAGTTACCGGGGACAACTTGACTCACCCCTCCACTTT. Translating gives CASSYRGQLDSPLHF.

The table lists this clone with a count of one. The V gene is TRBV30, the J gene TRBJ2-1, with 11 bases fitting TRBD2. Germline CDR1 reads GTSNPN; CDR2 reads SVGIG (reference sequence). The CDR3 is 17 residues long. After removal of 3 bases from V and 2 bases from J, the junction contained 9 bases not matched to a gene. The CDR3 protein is CAWRDPGLAATYNEQFF. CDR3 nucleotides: TGTGCCTGGAGGGACCCGGGACTAGCGGCGACCTACAATGAGCAGTTCTTC.

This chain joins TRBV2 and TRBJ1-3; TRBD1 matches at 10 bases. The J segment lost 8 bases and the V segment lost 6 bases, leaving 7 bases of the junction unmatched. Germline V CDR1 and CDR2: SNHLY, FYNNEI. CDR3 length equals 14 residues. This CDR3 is CASRRTGGRDTIYF. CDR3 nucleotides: TGTGCCAGCAGGCGGACAGGGGGGAGAGACACCATATATTTT.

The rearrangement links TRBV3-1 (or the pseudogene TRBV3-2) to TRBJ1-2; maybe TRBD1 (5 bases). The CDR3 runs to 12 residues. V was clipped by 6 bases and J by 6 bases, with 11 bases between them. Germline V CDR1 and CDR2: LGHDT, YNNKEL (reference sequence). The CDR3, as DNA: TGTGCCAGCAGTGGGGCAAGGGATGGCTACACCTTC. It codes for CASSGARDGYTF.

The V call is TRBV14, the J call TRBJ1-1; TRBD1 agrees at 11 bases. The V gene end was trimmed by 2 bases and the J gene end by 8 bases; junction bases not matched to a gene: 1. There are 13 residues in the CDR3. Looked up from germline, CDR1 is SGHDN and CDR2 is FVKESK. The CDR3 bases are TGTGCCAGCAGCCAATGGGACAGGGGGGAAGCTTTCTTT. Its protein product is CASSQWDRGEAFF.

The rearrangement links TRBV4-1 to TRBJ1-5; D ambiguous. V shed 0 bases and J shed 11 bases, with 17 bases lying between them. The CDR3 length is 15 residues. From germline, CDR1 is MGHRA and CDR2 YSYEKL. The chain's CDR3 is CASSQEGGSMSAQHF. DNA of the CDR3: TGCGCCAGCAGCCAAGAGGGAGGGTCCATGTCGGCCCAGCATTTT.

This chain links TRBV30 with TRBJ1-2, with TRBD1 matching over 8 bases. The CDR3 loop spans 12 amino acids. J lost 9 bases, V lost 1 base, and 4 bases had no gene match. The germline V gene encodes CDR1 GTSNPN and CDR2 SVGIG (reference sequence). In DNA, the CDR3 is TGTGCCTGGAGTGGGCAGGGGGCGCGCTACACCTTC. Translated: CAWSGQGARYTF.